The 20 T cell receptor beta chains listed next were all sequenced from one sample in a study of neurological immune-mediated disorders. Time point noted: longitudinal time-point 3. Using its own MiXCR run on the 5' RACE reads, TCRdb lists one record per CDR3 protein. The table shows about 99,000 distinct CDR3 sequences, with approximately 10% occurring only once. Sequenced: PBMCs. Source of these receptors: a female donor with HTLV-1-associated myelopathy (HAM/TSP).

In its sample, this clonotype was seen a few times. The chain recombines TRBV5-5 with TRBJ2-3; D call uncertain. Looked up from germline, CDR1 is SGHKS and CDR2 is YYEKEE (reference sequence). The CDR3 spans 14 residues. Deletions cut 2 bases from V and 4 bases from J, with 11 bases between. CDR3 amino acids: CASSLGTSSDTQYF. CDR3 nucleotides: TGTGCCAGCAGCTTAGGTACCAGTTCAGATACGCAGTATTTT.

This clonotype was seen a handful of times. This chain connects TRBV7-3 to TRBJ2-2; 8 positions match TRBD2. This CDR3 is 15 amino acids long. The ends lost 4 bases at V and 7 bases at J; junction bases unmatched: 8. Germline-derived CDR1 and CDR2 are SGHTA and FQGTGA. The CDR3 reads CASSWTSLTGGELFF. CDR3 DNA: TGTGCCAGCAGCTGGACTAGCTTGACGGGCGGGGAGCTGTTTTTT.

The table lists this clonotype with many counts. The CDR3 reads CASRAQHGDGSGELFF. The CDR3 nucleotides read TGTGCCAGCAGAGCCCAACATGGGGATGGGAGCGGGGAGCTGTTTTTT. The V call is TRBV6-1, the J call TRBJ2-2; possible D gene TRBD2, 5 bases. Germline V gene sequence: CDR1 MNHNS, CDR2 SASEGT. The CDR3 is made up of 16 amino acids. Deletions cut 6 bases from V and 7 bases from J, with 21 bases between.

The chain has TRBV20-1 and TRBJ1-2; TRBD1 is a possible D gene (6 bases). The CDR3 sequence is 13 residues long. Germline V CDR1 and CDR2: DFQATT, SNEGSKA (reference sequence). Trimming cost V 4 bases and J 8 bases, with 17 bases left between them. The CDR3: CSATAGSGGGYTF. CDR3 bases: TGCAGTGCTACAGCCGGGTCTGGGGGCGGCTACACCTTC.

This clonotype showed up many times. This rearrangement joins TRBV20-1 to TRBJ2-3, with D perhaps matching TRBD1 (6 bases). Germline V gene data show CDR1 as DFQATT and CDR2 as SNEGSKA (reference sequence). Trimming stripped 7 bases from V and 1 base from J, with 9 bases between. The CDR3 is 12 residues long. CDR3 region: CSEAGGTDTQYF. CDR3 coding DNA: TGCAGTGAGGCAGGGGGCACAGATACGCAGTATTTT.

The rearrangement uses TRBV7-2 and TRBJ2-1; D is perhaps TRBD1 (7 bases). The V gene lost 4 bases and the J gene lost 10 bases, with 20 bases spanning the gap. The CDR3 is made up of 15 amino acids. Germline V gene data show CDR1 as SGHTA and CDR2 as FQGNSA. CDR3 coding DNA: TGTGCCAGCAGCTACGTACTAGCAGGGGGTCGGGAGCAGTTCTTC. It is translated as CASSYVLAGGREQFF. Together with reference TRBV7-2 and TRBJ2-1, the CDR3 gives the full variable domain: GAGVSQSPSNKVTEKGKDVELRCDPISGHTALYWYRQSLGQGLEFLIYFQGNSAPDKSGLPSDRFSAERTGGSVSTLTIQRTQQEDSAVYLCASSYVLAGGREQFFGPGTRLTVL.

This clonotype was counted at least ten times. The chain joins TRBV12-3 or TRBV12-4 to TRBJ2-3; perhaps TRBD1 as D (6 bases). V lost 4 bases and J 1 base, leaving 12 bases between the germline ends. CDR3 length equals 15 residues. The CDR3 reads CASSSQGSGTDTQYF. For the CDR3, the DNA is TGTGCCAGCAGTTCCCAGGGGTCGGGCACAGATACGCAGTATTTT.

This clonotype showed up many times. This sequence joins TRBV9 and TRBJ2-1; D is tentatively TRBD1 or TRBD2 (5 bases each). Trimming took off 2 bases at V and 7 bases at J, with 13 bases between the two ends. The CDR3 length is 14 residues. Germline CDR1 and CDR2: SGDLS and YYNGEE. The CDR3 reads CASSVTGTINEQFF. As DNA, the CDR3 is TGTGCCAGCAGCGTTACGGGGACGATTAATGAGCAGTTCTTC.

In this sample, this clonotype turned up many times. For the CDR3, the DNA is TGCGCCAGCAGCTTGGAGGCGGGGGTGGATGGCTACACCTTC. Its protein is CASSLEAGVDGYTF. The genes are TRBV5-1 and TRBJ1-2, with D perhaps matching TRBD1 (5 bases). Looked up from germline, CDR1 is SGHRS and CDR2 is YFSETQ. V lost 0 bases to trimming and J lost 6 bases, with 12 bases between them. This CDR3 contains 14 residues.

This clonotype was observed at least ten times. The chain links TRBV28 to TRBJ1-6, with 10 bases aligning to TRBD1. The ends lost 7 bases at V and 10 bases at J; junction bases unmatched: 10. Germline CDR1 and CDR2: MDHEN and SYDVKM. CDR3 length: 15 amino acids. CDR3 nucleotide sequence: TGTGCCAGCAATACCGCGACAGGGGGCGGCTCACCCCTCCACTTT. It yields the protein CASNTATGGGSPLHF. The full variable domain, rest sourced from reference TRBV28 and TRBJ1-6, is DVKVTQSSRYLVKRTGEKVFLECVQDMDHENMFWYRQDPGLGLRLIYFSYDVKMKEKGDIPEGYSVSREKKERFSLILESASTNQTSMYLCASNTATGGGSPLHFGNGTRLTVT.

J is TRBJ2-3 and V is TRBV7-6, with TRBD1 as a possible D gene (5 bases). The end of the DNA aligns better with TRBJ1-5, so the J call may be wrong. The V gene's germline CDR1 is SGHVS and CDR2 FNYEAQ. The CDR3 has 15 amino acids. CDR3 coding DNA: TGTGCCAGCAGCTCGGGACTACCAAGCCTAGATACGCAGCATTTT. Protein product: CASSSGLPSLDTQHF.

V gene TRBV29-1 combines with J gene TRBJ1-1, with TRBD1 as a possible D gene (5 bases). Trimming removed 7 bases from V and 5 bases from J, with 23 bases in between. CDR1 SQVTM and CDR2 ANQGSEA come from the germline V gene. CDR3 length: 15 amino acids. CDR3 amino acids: CSAARDAHGRTEAFF. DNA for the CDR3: TGCAGCGCCGCCCGGGACGCCCACGGACGGACTGAAGCTTTCTTT.

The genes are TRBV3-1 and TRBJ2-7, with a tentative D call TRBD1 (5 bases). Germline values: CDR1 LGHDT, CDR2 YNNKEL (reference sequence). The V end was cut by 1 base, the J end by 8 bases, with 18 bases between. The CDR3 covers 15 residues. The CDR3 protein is CASSQGGRQGLKQYF. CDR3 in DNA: TGTGCCAGCAGCCAAGGGGGCAGGCAGGGCCTGAAGCAGTACTTC.

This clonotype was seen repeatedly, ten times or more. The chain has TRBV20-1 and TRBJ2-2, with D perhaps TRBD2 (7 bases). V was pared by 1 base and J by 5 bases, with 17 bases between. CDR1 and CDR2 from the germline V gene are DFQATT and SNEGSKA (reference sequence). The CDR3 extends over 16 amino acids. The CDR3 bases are TGCAGTGCTAGAGCCTGGGGCGGGGGCCTAACCGGGGAGCTGTTTTTT. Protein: CSARAWGGGLTGELFF.

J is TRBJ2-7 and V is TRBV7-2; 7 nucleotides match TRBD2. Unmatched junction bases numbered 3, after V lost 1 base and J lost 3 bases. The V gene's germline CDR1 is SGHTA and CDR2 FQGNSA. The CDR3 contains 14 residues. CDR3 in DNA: TGTGCCAGCAGCTTAGACGGGGGGAACTACGAGCAGTACTTC. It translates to CASSLDGGNYEQYF.

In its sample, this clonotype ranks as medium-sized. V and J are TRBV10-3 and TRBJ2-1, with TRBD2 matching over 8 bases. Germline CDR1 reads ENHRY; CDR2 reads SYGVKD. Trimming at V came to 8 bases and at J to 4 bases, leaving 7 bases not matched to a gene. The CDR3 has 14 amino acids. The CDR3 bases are TGTGCCATCCGGGGGGGCGGGGGGTACAATGAGCAGTTCTTC. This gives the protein CAIRGGGGYNEQFF.

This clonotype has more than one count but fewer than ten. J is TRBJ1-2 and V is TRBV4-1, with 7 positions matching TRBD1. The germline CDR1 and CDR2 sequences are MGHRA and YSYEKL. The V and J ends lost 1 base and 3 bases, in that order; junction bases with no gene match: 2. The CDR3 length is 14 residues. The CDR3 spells CASSQVTGYYGYTF. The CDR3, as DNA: TGCGCCAGCAGCCAAGTGACAGGGTACTATGGCTACACCTTC.

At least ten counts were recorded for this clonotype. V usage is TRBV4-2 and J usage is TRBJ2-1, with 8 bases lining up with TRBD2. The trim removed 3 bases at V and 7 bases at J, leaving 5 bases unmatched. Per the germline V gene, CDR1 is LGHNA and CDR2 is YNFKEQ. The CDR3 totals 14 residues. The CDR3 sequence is CASSHQRGNNEQFF. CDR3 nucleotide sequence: TGTGCCAGCAGCCACCAGCGGGGGAATAATGAGCAGTTCTTC.

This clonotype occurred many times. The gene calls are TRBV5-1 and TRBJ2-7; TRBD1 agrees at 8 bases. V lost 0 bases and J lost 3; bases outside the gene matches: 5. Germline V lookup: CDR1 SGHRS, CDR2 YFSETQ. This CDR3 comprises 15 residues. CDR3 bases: TGCGCCAGCAGCTTGGAAGGACAGGGTTACTACGAGCAGTACTTC. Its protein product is CASSLEGQGYYEQYF.

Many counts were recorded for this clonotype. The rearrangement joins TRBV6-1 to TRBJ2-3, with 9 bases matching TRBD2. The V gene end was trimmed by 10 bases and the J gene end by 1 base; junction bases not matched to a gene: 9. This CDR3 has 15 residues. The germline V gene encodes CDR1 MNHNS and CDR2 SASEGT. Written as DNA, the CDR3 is TGTGCCACTCCGGGGACTAGCTGGGGCACAGATACGCAGTATTTT. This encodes CATPGTSWGTDTQYF.